Sequencing of this TCR beta chain was carried out in a study of blood T cell repertoires in COVID-19. Using immunoSEQ multiplex PCR, the repertoire was profiled, and TCRdb retains in-frame clones only, with some absent. This sample has about 320,000 clones; 85% occur once, and the top ten carry under 2%. V shed 4 bases and J shed 2 bases, with 11 bases lying between them. In germline, CDR1 is GTSNPN, CDR2 SVGIG (reference sequence). This CDR3 has 13 amino acids. The TCR sequence derives from a woman in her thirties who had been exposed to COVID-19. What was sequenced was PBMCs or T cells enriched from blood (not recorded which). The chain combines TRBV30 with TRBJ1-1; D is unclear. The CDR3 loop is CAWTSPLNTEAFF. CDR3 coding DNA: TGTGCCTGGACGAGCCCCTTAAACACTGAAGCTTTCTTT.